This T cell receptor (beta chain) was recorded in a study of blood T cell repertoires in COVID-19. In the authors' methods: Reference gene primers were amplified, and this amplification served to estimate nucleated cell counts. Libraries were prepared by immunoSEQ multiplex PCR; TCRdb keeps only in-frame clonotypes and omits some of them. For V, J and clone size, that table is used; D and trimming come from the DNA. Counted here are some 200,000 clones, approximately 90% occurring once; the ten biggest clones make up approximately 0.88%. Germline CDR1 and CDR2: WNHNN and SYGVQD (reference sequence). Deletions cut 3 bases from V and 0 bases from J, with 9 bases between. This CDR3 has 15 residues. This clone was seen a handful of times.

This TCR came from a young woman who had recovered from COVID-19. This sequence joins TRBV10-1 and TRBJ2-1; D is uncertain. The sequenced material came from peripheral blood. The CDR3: CASSEISSSYNEQFF. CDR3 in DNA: TGCGCCAGCAGTGAAATATCTAGCTCCTACAATGAGCAGTTCTTC.